These T cell receptor beta chains were read from a single sample in a study of shared clonotypes between healthy human individuals. Using immunoSEQ multiplex PCR, the repertoire was profiled, and TCRdb retains in-frame clones only, with some absent. The sample records approximately 650,000 clones, roughly 96% being singletons. The sequencing sample was made of naive CD8+ T cells sorted from blood. These receptors came from a woman aged 25 to 39 in good health. The CDR3 runs from the conserved cysteine through the conserved F or W. D genes are given only for firm matches. Clone size is given for some rows only: seen once, a few or many times, or a class if the clone is expanded.

len	abundance	v_gene	d_gene	j_gene	CDR3nt	CDR3aa
13	.	TRBV16	.	TRBJ2-1	TGTGCCAGCAGCCCAGAAAGCGCGCGTGAGCAGTTCTTC	CASSPESAREQFF
15	.	TRBV5-4	TRBD2	TRBJ2-7	TGTGCCAGCAGCTTCGGAGCTAGCGGAACCTACGAGCAGTACTTC	CASSFGASGTYEQYF
15	.	TRBV6-5	.	TRBJ1-2	TGTGCCAGCAGCATTAGTCCCGGCGGCCACTATGGCTACACCTTC	CASSISPGGHYGYTF
15	.	TRBV7-8	TRBD1	TRBJ2-7	TGTGCCAGCAGCTCCTCATCCGGGACAGCCTACGAGCAGTACTTC	CASSSSSGTAYEQYF
17	.	TRBV2	.	TRBJ2-5	TGTGCCAGCAGTGAGGTTCGACAGTCGATGAGGCCTGGGACCCAGTACTTC	CASSEVRQSMRPGTQYF
16	once	TRBV27	.	TRBJ2-5	TGTGCCAGCAGTCCTCATAGTTCGGGGGCCCAAGAGACCCAGTACTTC	CASSPHSSGAQETQYF
15	.	TRBV7-6	.	TRBJ2-1	TGTGCCAGCAGCCGATCGGGACTGGTCCACGATGAGCAGTTCTTC	CASSRSGLVHDEQFF
12	few	TRBV7-9	.	TRBJ2-7	TGTGCCAGCAGCCAAATGGGGGGCGAGCAGTACTTC	CASSQMGGEQYF
17	.	TRBV19	TRBD2	TRBJ2-7	TGTGCCAGTAGCGCCCAATTCCGCGGGAGAAGGACCTACGAGCAGTACTTC	CASSAQFRGRRTYEQYF
18	.	TRBV7-8	TRBD2	TRBJ2-1	TGTGCCAGCAGCTTAGGCCCCACTAGCGACCGACCAGTTAGTGAGCAGTTCTTC	CASSLGPTSDRPVSEQFF
15	.	TRBV6-5	.	TRBJ2-7	TGTGCCAGCAGCCAGGGGCGGATGAGCTCCTACGAGCAGTACTTC	CASSQGRMSSYEQYF
15	.	TRBV19	.	TRBJ1-5	TGTGCCAGTAGTCCTACAAGTAATAGCAATCAGCCCCAGCATTTT	CASSPTSNSNQPQHF
14	.	TRBV4-1	.	TRBJ1-1	TGCGCCAGCAGCCAAGTACGAGCGAACACTGAAGCTTTCTTT	CASSQVRANTEAFF
14	.	TRBV13	.	TRBJ2-5	TGTGCCAGCAGCTCAACGGGCGGCCAAGAGACCCAGTACTTC	CASSSTGGQETQYF
19	.	TRBV5-6	TRBD1	TRBJ2-7	TGTGCCAGCAGCTTGGACGTAGGGACAGGAAAGTTTTTATCCTACGAGCAGTACTTC	CASSLDVGTGKFLSYEQYF
16	.	TRBV5-4	.	TRBJ1-3	TGTGCCAGCAGCCAACAGGGCTCCTCCTCTGGAAACACCATATATTTT	CASSQQGSSSGNTIYF
14	.	TRBV19	.	TRBJ2-1	TGTGCCAGTGCGTTCGATGCGGACTACAATGAGCAGTTCTTC	CASAFDADYNEQFF
18	.	TRBV28	TRBD2	TRBJ2-7	TGTGCCAGCAGTTTAAGCCGACTAGCGGGAGGGTCGGGCTACGAGCAGTACTTC	CASSLSRLAGGSGYEQYF
14	.	TRBV28	.	TRBJ1-5	TGTGCCAGCAGTTTAGCAGTTTCCAATCAGCCCCAGCATTTT	CASSLAVSNQPQHF
18	.	TRBV28	TRBD1	TRBJ1-1	TGTGCCAGCAGTTTCAGGAGGGACAGGGGGGACCTAAACACTGAAGCTTTCTTT	CASSFRRDRGDLNTEAFF
17	once	TRBV28	.	TRBJ2-7	TGTGCCAGCAAATCCCCCGGAAGGCGAACAGGGTCCTTCGAGCAGTACTTC	CASKSPGRRTGSFEQYF
14	.	TRBV10-1	.	TRBJ1-3	TGCGCCAGCAGCCCCGAGGGTGAAGGAAACACCATATATTTT	CASSPEGEGNTIYF
14	.	TRBV5-5	TRBD2	TRBJ2-7	TGTGCCAGCGAAGCGGGATTAACCTCCTACGAGCAGTACTTC	CASEAGLTSYEQYF
15	.	TRBV2	.	TRBJ2-2	TGTGCCAGCAGTGAATTCTCAGGGGACACCGGGGAGCTGTTTTTT	CASSEFSGDTGELFF
13	.	TRBV2	TRBD1	TRBJ2-2	TGTGCCAGCACTTCACAGGGGGCCGGGGAGCTGTTTTTT	CASTSQGAGELFF
13	.	TRBV7-9	.	TRBJ2-1	TGTGCCAGCAGCTCCCAGGGAAATAGTGAGCAGTTCTTC	CASSSQGNSEQFF
11	.	TRBV27	.	TRBJ2-7	TGTGCCAGCAGGGGAGCGTCCGAGCAGTACTTC	CASRGASEQYF
16	once	TRBV10-2	.	TRBJ2-1	TGCGCCAGCACCGAGCCCGGGGAGCGGGCCCACAATGAGCAGTTCTTC	CASTEPGERAHNEQFF
14	.	TRBV7-8	TRBD2	TRBJ2-7	TGTGCCAGCACCCCCTACCGGGAGGAGGTCGAGCAGTACTTC	CASTPYREEVEQYF
15	.	TRBV13	TRBD2	TRBJ2-3	TGTGCCAGCAGGCGACTAGCGGGAGGTGCAGATACGCAGTATTTT	CASRRLAGGADTQYF
15	once	TRBV27	.	TRBJ2-7	TGTGCCAGCAGCTTCCAGGGGCCTCCGTTCTACGAGCAGTACTTC	CASSFQGPPFYEQYF
14	.	TRBV7-9	.	TRBJ2-1	TGTGCCAGCAGTTCATTACCCCCCTACAATGAGCAGTTCTTC	CASSSLPPYNEQFF
14	.	TRBV5-6	.	TRBJ2-7	TGTGCCAGCAGCTTGGGAGGCGGTTTACGCGAGCAGTACTTC	CASSLGGGLREQYF
14	.	TRBV28	TRBD1	TRBJ1-2	TGTGCCAGCAGTTTTGCAGGACAGGCTAATGGCTACACCTTC	CASSFAGQANGYTF
16	.	TRBV28	.	TRBJ2-7	TGTGCCAGCAGTAACATCTACGTTAGCGGACTATACGAGCAGTACTTC	CASSNIYVSGLYEQYF
13	.	TRBV27	.	TRBJ2-4	TGTGCCAGCAGTTTCTTAGCGTCAAACATTCAGTACTTC	CASSFLASNIQYF
17	.	TRBV25-1	TRBD2	TRBJ2-1	TGTGCCAGCAGTGAGTCTTTAGGACTAGCGGACCACAATGAGCAGTTCTTC	CASSESLGLADHNEQFF
17	.	TRBV7-9	.	TRBJ2-7	TGTGCCAGCAGCTTTTATGGAGTGGACACCGAATACTACGAGCAGTACTTC	CASSFYGVDTEYYEQYF
16	.	TRBV27	TRBD1	TRBJ2-2	TGTGCCAGCAGTTTTGGGACAGGGGGTGGCTCCGGGGAGCTGTTTTTT	CASSFGTGGGSGELFF
16	.	TRBV4-2	.	TRBJ2-7	TGTGCCAGCAGCCAAGACCGTGGGGATAGCTCCTACGAGCAGTACTTC	CASSQDRGDSSYEQYF
11	few	TRBV27	.	TRBJ2-7	TGTGCCAGCAGTTTCGGCGACGAGCAGTACTTC	CASSFGDEQYF
14	.	TRBV13	.	TRBJ2-1	TGTGCCAGTTCGACCGGGGCCGACGGAAGTGAGCAGTTCTTC	CASSTGADGSEQFF